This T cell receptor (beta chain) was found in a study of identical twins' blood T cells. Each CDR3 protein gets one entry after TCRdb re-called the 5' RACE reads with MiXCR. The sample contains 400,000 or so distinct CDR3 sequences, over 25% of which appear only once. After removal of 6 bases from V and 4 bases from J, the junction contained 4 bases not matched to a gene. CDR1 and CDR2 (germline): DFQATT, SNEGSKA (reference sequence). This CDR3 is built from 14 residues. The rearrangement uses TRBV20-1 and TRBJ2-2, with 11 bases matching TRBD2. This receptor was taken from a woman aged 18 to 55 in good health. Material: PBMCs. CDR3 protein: CSARLAGSTGELFF. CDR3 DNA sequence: TGCAGTGCGCGACTAGCGGGGAGCACCGGGGAGCTGTTTTTT.